These 30 T cell receptor beta chains were all obtained from the same sample, sequenced in a study of T cells in Graves' hyperthyroidism and ophthalmopathy. Researchers took RNA transcripts and amplified the TCR beta CDR3 regions from them. TCR CDR3 underwent first-round RT-PCR with the HTBI primer set. From the multiplex PCR reads, TCRdb called clonotypes with MiXCR, one entry per CDR3 protein. The table lists tens of thousands of distinct CDR3 sequences, about 53% of them singletons. Sequenced input: peripheral blood or thyroid tissue (not recorded which). The receptors stem from a man between 18 and 35 years old with Graves' hyperthyroidism.

This clonotype appeared many times. This chain connects TRBV12-3 or TRBV12-4 to TRBJ1-6; tentative D call: TRBD1 (5 bases). This CDR3 contains 15 residues. V lost 5 bases and J 9 bases, leaving 17 bases between the germline ends. The CDR3 spells CASSDQGQLGSPLHF. The CDR3 DNA reads TGTGCCAGCAGTGATCAGGGTCAGCTGGGTTCACCCCTCCACTTT.

The chain employs TRBV29-1 and TRBJ2-5; D is perhaps TRBD1 (5 bases). V shed 0 bases and J shed 5 bases, with 10 bases lying between them. The CDR3 has 13 amino acids. CDR1 is SQVTM and CDR2 is ANQGSEA in the germline V gene. The CDR3 reads CSVEEGQSETQYF. CDR3 coding DNA: TGCAGCGTTGAAGAGGGGCAGAGCGAGACCCAGTACTTC.

This clonotype has just one count. The chain couples TRBV20-1 to TRBJ1-1; tentative D call: TRBD1 (6 bases). The V end lost 3 bases, the J end lost 3 bases, and 20 bases lay between the germline ends. The V gene's germline CDR1 is DFQATT and CDR2 SNEGSKA (reference sequence). CDR3 length equals 16 residues. The CDR3 loop reads CSARDSLGVLYTEAFF. CDR3 DNA sequence: TGCAGTGCTAGGGACAGTTTGGGTGTTTTGTACACTGAAGCTTTCTTT.

The rearrangement uses TRBV20-1 and TRBJ2-7, with TRBD2 identical over 11 bases. V dropped 3 bases and J dropped 3; count of bases not matched to a gene: 7. The CDR3 extends over 15 amino acids. Per germline, CDR1 DFQATT and CDR2 SNEGSKA (reference sequence). CDR3: CSASGGLAGNYEQYF. CDR3 coding DNA: TGCAGTGCTAGCGGTGGACTAGCGGGCAACTACGAGCAGTACTTC.

With regard to this clonotype: The final CDR3 position lacks the conserved phenylalanine or tryptophan, pointing to a likely read error. The rearrangement joins TRBV7-2 to TRBJ2-7; D not resolved. The germline V gene encodes CDR1 SGHTA and CDR2 FQGNSA. This CDR3 contains 16 residues. The V gene lost 6 bases and the J gene lost 3 bases, with 21 bases spanning the gap. The CDR3 reads CASSGAHDGHLYEQYI. CDR3 coding DNA: TGTGCCAGCAGTGGAGCCCATGACGGGCACCTCTACGAGCAGTACATC.

Concerning this clonotype itself: At one of its ends the junction is not consistent with the germline gene, which may arise from a read error. J is TRBJ2-5 and V is TRBV28, with 13 positions matching TRBD2. CDR3 length: 15 amino acids. Germline V gives CDR1 MDHEN, CDR2 SYDVKM. In DNA, the CDR3 is TGTGCCAGCATTTTACTAGCGGGGGGGCAAGATACCCAGTACTTC. Translating it yields CASILLAGGQDTQYF.

This clonotype was seen at least ten times. The CDR3 is CASSDRGGEQYF. DNA for the CDR3: TGTGCCAGCAGCGACAGGGGTGGCGAGCAGTACTTC. This chain links TRBV12-3 or TRBV12-4 with TRBJ2-7, with 8 nucleotides matching TRBD1. With V trimmed by 6 bases and J by 6 bases, 4 bases remained unmatched. The CDR3 contains 12 residues.

CDR3 sequence (DNA): TGTGCCAGCAGCTTATTAGCCGGGAACACTGAAGCTTTCTTT. This codes for CASSLLAGNTEAFF. The genes are TRBV7-2 and TRBJ1-1; no definite D call. Trimming cost V 2 bases and J 1 base, with 8 bases left between them. CDR3 length: 14 residues. CDR1 is SGHTA and CDR2 is FQGNSA in the germline V gene.

The chain has TRBV20-1 and TRBJ1-1; 10 bases map to TRBD1. V trimming: 0 bases; J trimming: 0 bases; junction bases outside the gene matches: 7. The germline V gene has CDR1 DFQATT and CDR2 SNEGSKA (reference sequence). The CDR3 sequence is 17 residues long. CDR3 in amino acids: CSARDGGTGVMNTEAFF. In DNA, the CDR3 is TGCAGTGCTAGAGATGGGGGGACAGGGGTCATGAACACTGAAGCTTTCTTT.

For this clonotype: A junction end diverges from the germline sequence, so it may reflect a read error. The chain joins TRBV4-3 to TRBJ1-2; D unclear. The CDR3 spans 15 residues. CDR1 and CDR2 from the germline V gene are LGHNA and YSLEER. The DNA of the CDR3 is TGCGCCGGCAGCCCCTACTTACTGGGTAACTATGGCTACACCTTC. Residues: CAGSPYLLGNYGYTF.

In regard to this clonotype: The conserved closing phenylalanine or tryptophan is absent in this CDR3, likely reflecting a read error. No DNA is shown, since the ends of the CDR3 on it are uncertain; the CDR3 is the one TCRdb lists. The rearrangement joins TRBV24-1 to TRBJ2-2; TRBD2 is the table's D call, not checked against the DNA. The CDR3 spans 14 amino acids, including both terminal residues. Germline V gene sequence: CDR1 KGHDR, CDR2 SFDVKD. The CDR3 region is CATKQAGNTGELVL.

The chain employs TRBV29-1 and TRBJ2-7, with 12 bases lining up with TRBD2. Germline CDR1 is SQVTM and CDR2 is ANQGSEA. V shed 8 bases, J shed 3 bases, and the junction held 8 bases outside the gene matches. The CDR3 loop spans 14 amino acids. The CDR3 coding sequence is TGCAGCTTGATGGGACTAGCGGGCAACTACGAGCAGTACTTC. Translation: CSLMGLAGNYEQYF.

This clonotype was picked up one time. The gene calls are TRBV7-3 and TRBJ1-1; 8 bases match TRBD1. CDR3 size: 13 residues. Per germline, CDR1 SGHTA and CDR2 FQGTGA. The V and J ends lost 5 bases and 5 bases, in that order; junction bases with no gene match: 4. CDR3 coding DNA: TGTGCCAGCAGCAACACAGGGGGTACTGAAGCTTTCTTT. Amino acids: CASSNTGGTEAFF.

The J gene is TRBJ1-2, the V gene TRBV20-1; 9 nucleotides agree with TRBD1. V gave up 6 bases and J gave up 7 bases; unmatched junction bases: 6. Germline values: CDR1 DFQATT, CDR2 SNEGSKA (reference sequence). This CDR3 contains 12 residues. The CDR3 sequence: CSATGTGFGYTF. The CDR3 nucleotides are TGCAGTGCAACCGGGACAGGGTTTGGCTACACCTTC.

In its sample, this clonotype was seen a few times. The rearrangement uses TRBV15 and TRBJ1-2; a possible D gene is TRBD1 (6 bases). The CDR3 totals 15 residues. Germline CDR1 reads LNHNV; CDR2 reads YYDKDF (reference sequence). The ends were cut back, 1 base at V and 7 bases at J, with 16 bases in the middle. This CDR3 reads CATSRGRRQVFGYTF. CDR3 bases: TGTGCCACCAGCAGAGGAAGGCGACAGGTTTTTGGCTACACCTTC.

This chain uses TRBV10-3 with TRBJ1-6, with 8 bases that match TRBD1. The CDR3 is 15 amino acids. The ends lost 2 bases at V and 6 bases at J; junction bases unmatched: 3. Germline lookup yields CDR1 ENHRY and CDR2 SYGVKD. The CDR3 coding sequence is TGTGCCATCAGTGAGGCACAGGGGGTTAATTCACCCCTCCACTTT. It is translated as CAISEAQGVNSPLHF.

This clonotype was observed many times. A junction boundary mismatches the germline segment, possibly from a read error. The rearrangement links TRBV9 to TRBJ2-5; TRBD2 aligns across 7 bases. The V gene's germline CDR1 is SGDLS and CDR2 YYNGEE. The CDR3 consists of 15 residues. DNA for the CDR3: TGTACCAGCAGCGCGGGAGAGCCCCCTGGGTGGGCCCAGTACTTC. This codes for CTSSAGEPPGWAQYF.

This chain joins TRBV6-1 and TRBJ1-1; D gene unclear. CDR1 and CDR2 (germline): MNHNS, SASEGT. The CDR3 covers 11 residues. Between the trimmed V and J ends, which lost 10 bases and 7 bases, there was a span of 13 bases. Here the CDR3 DNA reads TGTGCCATAAGCCGGGCCCTTGAAGCTTTCTTT. It codes for CAISRALEAFF.

This clonotype occurred many times. The V gene is TRBV28, the J gene TRBJ1-4; the D is unclear. This CDR3 contains 16 residues. Per germline, CDR1 MDHEN and CDR2 SYDVKM. The V end was cut by 6 bases, the J end by 3 bases, with 17 bases between. The CDR3 DNA sequence: TGTGCCAGCAGCACACCGCGGAATATGGCTAATGAAAAACTGTTTTTT. Translated: CASSTPRNMANEKLFF.

This clonotype occurred many times. The genes are TRBV28 and TRBJ2-7; 7 bases fit TRBD1. Trimming took 3 bases from V and 4 from J; bases not matched to a gene: 6. The CDR3 sequence is 14 residues long. Germline CDR1 and CDR2: MDHEN and SYDVKM. CDR3 nucleotide sequence: TGTGCCAGCAGTTTTGAGGGGGCAGGTTACGAGCAGTACTTC. It translates to CASSFEGAGYEQYF.

This clonotype came up many times. The chain employs TRBV6-2 or TRBV6-3 and TRBJ2-7; 11 nucleotides match TRBD2. CDR3 length: 16 amino acids. Germline CDR1 reads MNHEY; CDR2 reads SVGEGT. Trimming at V came to 5 bases and at J to 1 base, leaving 7 bases not matched to a gene. This CDR3 is CASSAALAGASYEQYF. CDR3 bases: TGTGCCAGCAGTGCGGCACTAGCGGGAGCATCCTACGAGCAGTACTTC.

This clonotype came up many times. This chain connects TRBV9 to TRBJ2-5, with D maybe TRBD2 (5 bases). Germline V gene data show CDR1 as SGDLS and CDR2 as YYNGEE. CDR3 length equals 13 residues. Trimming took off 4 bases at V and 5 bases at J, with 12 bases between the two ends. The CDR3 DNA is TGTGCCAGCAGCCTGGGAGAGCGGGAGACCCAGTACTTC. Amino acid sequence: CASSLGERETQYF.

The chain recombines TRBV20-1 with TRBJ2-7; 8 bases line up with TRBD2. After removal of 3 bases from V and 4 bases from J, the junction contained 5 bases not matched to a gene. The CDR3 loop spans 13 amino acids. Germline loops: CDR1 DFQATT, CDR2 SNEGSKA (reference sequence). In nucleotides, the CDR3 is TGCAGTGCTAGCGGTGGACTAGCTTACGAGCAGTACTTC. Translated: CSASGGLAYEQYF.

A word on this clonotype: Mismatch with germline at one junction end may stem from a read error. The V and J genes are TRBV7-3 and TRBJ1-1, with D perhaps matching TRBD1 (6 bases). Germline CDR1 SGHTA, CDR2 FQGTGA. This CDR3 contains 16 residues. The CDR3 here is CTSSLGLNRANTEAFF. In nucleotides, the CDR3 is TGTACCAGCAGCTTAGGCTTGAACAGGGCGAACACTGAGGCTTTCTTT.

The sample holds many counts of this clonotype. The rearrangement joins TRBV4-3 to TRBJ1-6; D unclear. V was trimmed by 4 bases and J by 4 bases, leaving 11 bases between them. Germline V lookup: CDR1 LGHNA, CDR2 YSLEER. This CDR3 has 15 amino acids. The CDR3 spells CASSPARRYNSPLHF. The CDR3 nucleotides are TGCGCCAGCAGCCCCGCGAGAAGATATAATTCACCCCTCCACTTT.

The CDR3 here is CASSLVLGSTDTQYF. DNA of the CDR3: TGTGCCAGCAGTTTAGTTCTCGGGAGCACAGATACGCAGTATTTT. V and J are TRBV27 and TRBJ2-3; no firm D call. CDR3 length equals 15 residues. The V end lost 2 bases, the J end lost 0 bases, and 9 bases lay between the germline ends. CDR1 is MNHEY and CDR2 is SMNVEV in the germline V gene (reference sequence).

This clonotype was seen many times. V and J are TRBV6-1 and TRBJ2-7; 10 bases match TRBD1. CDR1 and CDR2 (germline): MNHNS, SASEGT. The V segment lost 6 bases and the J segment 3 bases; nucleotides outside the gene matches: 14. This CDR3 contains 17 residues. CDR3 nucleotides: TGTGCCAGCAGCCCCGGACAGGGGGTATTGTATTACTACGAGCAGTACTTC. It is translated as CASSPGQGVLYYYEQYF.

The chain carries TRBV7-9 and TRBJ2-7, with 9 bases matching TRBD1. The germline V gene has CDR1 SEHNR and CDR2 FQNEAQ (reference sequence). The CDR3 loop spans 15 amino acids. After removal of 3 bases from V and 5 bases from J, the junction contained 8 bases not matched to a gene. The CDR3 DNA reads as TGTGCCAGCAGCTTCGCCGGGACAGGGACCCACGAGCAGTACTTC. It translates to CASSFAGTGTHEQYF. Combining the CDR3 with reference TRBV7-9 and TRBJ2-7 gives the whole variable domain DTGVSQNPRHKITKRGQNVTFRCDPISEHNRLYWYRQTLGQGPEFLTYFQNEAQLEKSRLLSDRFSAERPKGSFSTLEIQRTEQGDSAMYLCASSFAGTGTHEQYFGPGTRLTVT.

This clonotype was recorded at least ten times. The chain uses TRBV20-1 and TRBJ1-5; 7 bases line up with TRBD1. This CDR3 has 14 amino acids. Germline loops: CDR1 DFQATT, CDR2 SNEGSKA (reference sequence). The V segment lost 3 bases and the J segment 1 base; nucleotides outside the gene matches: 3. The CDR3 protein is CSASQGGSNQPQHF. The DNA of the CDR3 is TGCAGTGCTAGCCAGGGGGGAAGCAATCAGCCCCAGCATTTT.

The sample holds many counts of this clonotype. V gene TRBV28 combines with J gene TRBJ1-6, with D hard to call. CDR3 length equals 13 residues. Trimming took off 8 bases at V and 7 bases at J, with 12 bases between the two ends. Germline CDR1 MDHEN, CDR2 SYDVKM. DNA for the CDR3: TGTGCCAGCCAGCCTCCGGGCAATTCACCCCTCCACTTT. It is translated as CASQPPGNSPLHF.